A single sample gave rise to the 15 T cell receptor beta chains below, sequenced in a study of T cell repertoires in aging, cancer and after chemotherapy (dated by TCRdb to between 2019 and 2020). Genomic DNA extracted from peripheral blood, rather than sorted cells or RNA, was used as the source for amplification of TCR beta rearrangements. The listed sequencing device is Illumina MiSeq. Multiplex touch-down PCR with a mixed TRB-A/B primer pool was used to amplify rearranged TRB sequences covering the V, D and J segments. TCRdb passed the public sequencing reads through fastp at Q25 and MiXCR, retaining productive beta sequences. Each entry merges the rows of one CDR3 protein and shows their most common DNA and genes. The sample table holds some 5,000 distinct CDR3 sequences, of which roughly 40% were seen once. 45% of the sample is taken by the ten largest. Sample: blood. Every receptor here comes from a human donor with a blood cancer.

This chain's CDR3 is CASSFLGAYNQPQHF. In DNA, the CDR3 is TGTGCCAGCAGTTTTTTGGGGGCATATAATCAGCCCCAGCATTTT. The rearrangement links TRBV27 to TRBJ1-5, with D possibly being TRBD1 (6 bases). The CDR3 contains 15 residues. Trimming took 3 bases from V and 4 from J, leaving 13 bases between them. CDR1 is MNHEY, CDR2 SMNVEV, per germline (reference sequence).

By proportion, this clonotype is medium-sized. CDR3 loop: CASSLSDHTDTQYF. The CDR3, as DNA: TGTGCCAGCAGTTTATCCGACCACACAGATACGCAGTATTTT. The chain has TRBV12-3 or TRBV12-4 and TRBJ2-3, with D hard to call. The CDR3 is 14 amino acids. Trimming took off 2 bases at V and 2 bases at J, with 8 bases between the two ends.

The V and J genes are TRBV24-1 and TRBJ1-1; 7 bases fit TRBD1. CDR1 and CDR2 from the germline V gene are KGHDR and SFDVKD. There are 12 residues in the CDR3. Losses at the gene ends were 4 bases for V and 12 bases for J; bases not matched to a gene: 7. The CDR3 is CATSDYDREPFF. CDR3 nucleotide sequence: TGTGCCACCAGTGACTACGACAGGGAGCCTTTCTTT.

This clonotype has just a few counts. The chain recombines TRBV30 with TRBJ1-1; D is perhaps TRBD1 (5 bases). The CDR3 loop spans 14 amino acids. V was trimmed by 0 bases and J by 1 base, leaving 9 bases between them. From germline, CDR1 is GTSNPN and CDR2 SVGIG (reference sequence). As DNA, the CDR3 is TGTGCCTGGAGTGTAACAGGAGCGAACACTGAAGCTTTCTTT. Translated: CAWSVTGANTEAFF.

The chain employs TRBV5-1 and TRBJ2-1; TRBD1 matches 7 bases. The CDR3 contains 16 residues. Germline V CDR1 and CDR2: SGHRS, YFSETQ. The junction had 4 bases not matched to a gene; V was cut back by 0 bases and J by 1 base. CDR3 loop: CASSLGQGLSYNEQFF. The CDR3 region has the DNA TGCGCCAGCAGCTTGGGACAGGGCTTATCCTACAATGAGCAGTTCTTC.

The CDR3 here is CASSLGAESRNGYTF. In DNA form, the CDR3 reads TGTGCCAGCAGCTTAGGGGCAGAGTCGAGGAATGGCTACACCTTC. J is TRBJ1-2 and V is TRBV7-9, with D unresolved. The CDR3 consists of 15 residues. The germline V and J ends were trimmed by 1 base and 6 bases, with 15 bases remaining between them. Per germline, CDR1 SEHNR and CDR2 FQNEAQ (reference sequence).

The chain couples TRBV27 to TRBJ2-7; perhaps TRBD1 as D (6 bases). The CDR3 loop spans 14 amino acids. The V and J ends lost 5 bases and 3 bases respectively, with 14 bases between them. Germline CDR1 reads MNHEY; CDR2 reads SMNVEV (reference sequence). This CDR3 reads CASSAYKGGYEQYF. The CDR3 coding sequence is TGTGCCAGCAGTGCGTATAAAGGGGGCTACGAGCAGTACTTC.

The chain recombines TRBV6-5 with TRBJ2-7; D unclear. This CDR3 has 13 residues. The V end was cut by 3 bases, the J end by 3 bases, with 9 bases between. The V gene's germline CDR1 is MNHEY and CDR2 SVGAGI. CDR3 nucleotide sequence: TGTGCCAGCAGTTATGAACTGAACTACGAGCAGTACGTC. It yields the protein CASSYELNYEQYV.

J is TRBJ1-2 and V is TRBV6-1; 9 bases map to TRBD1. The germline V gene encodes CDR1 MNHNS and CDR2 SASEGT. J was trimmed by 8 bases and V by 5 bases; bases with no gene match: 6. The CDR3 totals 13 residues. In DNA form, the CDR3 reads TGTGCCAGCAGTCAACAGGGGGCCGACGGCTACACCTTC. Its translation is CASSQQGADGYTF.

CDR3 residues: CASSQDRKKPQHF. The CDR3 DNA sequence: TGCGCCAGCAGCCAAGACCGAAAGAAGCCCCAGCATTTT. The V and J genes are TRBV4-1 and TRBJ1-5, with no clear D. Germline CDR1 reads MGHRA; CDR2 reads YSYEKL. This CDR3 has 13 residues. The ends were cut back, 0 bases at V and 8 bases at J, with 8 bases in the middle.

V gene TRBV19 combines with J gene TRBJ2-4; 9 nucleotides line up with TRBD1. The CDR3 runs 20 residues. From germline, CDR1 is LNHDA and CDR2 SQIVND (reference sequence). Trimming took 8 bases from V and 2 from J; bases not matched to a gene: 22. Here the CDR3 reads CASRGWDRDLHSSTKNIQYF. For the CDR3, the DNA is TGTGCCAGTCGTGGGTGGGACAGGGATCTTCATTCATCGACCAAAAACATTCAGTACTTC.

A note on this clonotype: A much larger clone differs from this one at a single base, so this may be a read error. The chain carries TRBV29-1 and TRBJ2-7; D call uncertain. Looked up from germline, CDR1 is SQVTM and CDR2 is ANQGSEA. V lost 1 base, J lost 0 bases, and 7 bases lay in between. This CDR3 is built from 13 residues. CDR3 loop: CSVEGPFSYEQYV. The CDR3 nucleotides are TGCAGCGTTGAAGGGCCGTTCTCCTACGAGCAGTACGTC.

Judged by abundance, this clonotype is large. The rearrangement uses TRBV19 and TRBJ1-3; no definite D call. The germline CDR1 and CDR2 sequences are LNHDA and SQIVND (reference sequence). V lost 6 bases and J lost 0, with 12 bases in between. The CDR3 totals 15 residues. The CDR3 loop reads CASRGRTYSGNTIYF. As DNA, the CDR3 is TGTGCCAGTAGAGGCAGGACTTACTCTGGAAACACCATATATTTT.

This clonotype is termed medium-sized (0.01 to 0.1%). The J gene is TRBJ1-5, the V gene TRBV6-1, with 8 nucleotides matching TRBD1. Germline CDR1 reads MNHNS; CDR2 reads SASEGT. V trimming: 3 bases; J trimming: 0 bases; junction bases outside the gene matches: 7. The CDR3 extends over 17 amino acids. CDR3 nucleotide sequence: TGTGCCAGCAGTGATACCCGGACAGGGAATAGCAATCAGCCCCAGCATTTT. Translation gives CASSDTRTGNSNQPQHF.

This clonotype was recorded a few times. The chain links TRBV11-1 to TRBJ1-1; a possible D gene is TRBD1 (6 bases). V shed 1 base and J shed 7 bases, with 16 bases lying between them. The CDR3 extends over 15 amino acids. Germline assignment: CDR1 SGHAT and CDR2 FQDESV (reference sequence). This CDR3 is CASSLGGGRWDEAFF. DNA of the CDR3: TGTGCCAGCAGCTTAGGGGGGGGGCGCTGGGATGAAGCTTTCTTT.